Given below is one TCR beta chain in context. This sample was taken from a study of radiation and T cells in renal cell carcinoma. Sequencing used immunoSEQ multiplex PCR; TCRdb keeps in-frame clones, though not all of them. This repertoire shows around 100,000 clones, around 83% found once; its top ten account for roughly 7.9%. The time point denotes: blood 4 weeks post-SBRT, at nephrectomy. Treatment here: 15 Gy SBRT to primary tumor, nephrectomy 4 weeks later. Nephrectomy followed 15 Gy stereotactic body radiation by 4 weeks. Serial blood draws occurred at baseline and 2 and 4 weeks post-SBRT. The patient's renal cell carcinoma had clear cell pathology. The CDR3 sequence is 15 residues long. V dropped 7 bases and J dropped 1 base, with 16 bases sitting between them. From germline, CDR1 is SNHLY and CDR2 FYNNEI.

V and J are TRBV2 and TRBJ2-5; no clear D. The source material was blood, sampled from a patient whose treatment included radiotherapy and nephrectomy. The origin of this receptor is a man aged 55-75 years with renal cell carcinoma. The CDR3 protein is CASTVLRLPQETQYF. The CDR3, as DNA: TGTGCCAGCACCGTGCTACGGTTGCCCCAAGAGACCCAGTACTTC.